The 12 T cell receptor beta chains given below trace back to one sample, sequenced in a study of regulatory T cells in long-lasting Graves disease. For TCR beta, libraries came from iRepertoire HTBI primers and Arm-PCR of CDR3 regions. TCRdb independently ran MiXCR on the multiplex PCR reads; one entry per CDR3 protein. The sample contains more than 300,000 distinct CDR3 sequences, roughly 23% of which appear only once. Time point: persistent/refractory GD, antithyroid drugs over 5 years with positive TRAb. PBMCs provided the RNA from which the TCR library was made. Sequences were derived from peripheral blood mononuclear cells (PBMCs), sampled when the disease was refractory, from a patient treated with antithyroid drugs. These receptors were collected from a woman aged 35 to 49 with Graves disease.

This clonotype was detected ten times or more. The V and J genes are TRBV12-3 or TRBV12-4 and TRBJ1-6; D is unclear. The CDR3 runs 12 residues. Between the trimmed V and J ends, which lost 3 bases and 13 bases, there was a span of 10 bases. CDR3 bases: TGTGCCAGCAGTTTTAACGGCCGCCCCCTCCACTTT. It translates to CASSFNGRPLHF.

This sequence joins TRBV25-1 and TRBJ1-1; possible D gene TRBD1, 6 bases. Germline CDR1 is MGHDK and CDR2 is SYGVNS. Trimming removed 10 bases from V and 4 bases from J, with 10 bases in between. The length of the CDR3 is 11 residues. The CDR3, as DNA: TGTGCCACCAGGGGTTTCACTGAAGCTTTCTTT. This codes for CATRGFTEAFF.

The chain links TRBV12-3 or TRBV12-4 to TRBJ1-1; TRBD1 is a possible D gene (6 bases). V gave up 9 bases and J gave up 7 bases, with 18 bases separating them. This CDR3 contains 13 residues. The CDR3 DNA is TGTGCCAGTAGTATAGGCCCAGGGGTTGAAGCTTTCTTT. The encoded protein is CASSIGPGVEAFF.

This chain links TRBV27 with TRBJ2-2; tentative D call: TRBD1 (6 bases). Germline V gene lookup returns CDR1 MNHEY and CDR2 SMNVEV (reference sequence). The CDR3 totals 16 residues. V lost 3 bases, J lost 6 bases, and 17 bases lay in between. The CDR3 sequence is CASSFFVTGSPGELFF. For the CDR3, the DNA is TGTGCCAGCAGTTTCTTTGTTACAGGGTCCCCCGGGGAGCTGTTTTTT.

This clonotype was observed at least ten times. This rearrangement joins TRBV29-1 to TRBJ1-1; 7 positions match TRBD1. The length of the CDR3 is 13 residues. CDR1 is SQVTM, CDR2 ANQGSEA, per germline. The junction had 3 bases not matched to a gene; V was cut back by 5 bases and J by 0 bases. The CDR3 DNA sequence: TGCAGCGTTAGGGGACAGCTGAACACTGAAGCTTTCTTT. Translation gives CSVRGQLNTEAFF.

The V and J genes are TRBV6-1 and TRBJ1-4; TRBD1 aligns across 7 bases. The V and J ends lost 7 bases and 10 bases, in that order; junction bases with no gene match: 9. Germline V gene sequence: CDR1 MNHNS, CDR2 SASEGT. The CDR3 totals 13 residues. The CDR3 bases are TGTGCCAGCACCCGGAGACAGGGAGGAAAACTGTTTTTT. It specifies CASTRRQGGKLFF.

The V gene is TRBV2, the J gene TRBJ2-7; D is uncertain. CDR3 size: 12 residues. CDR1 and CDR2 from the germline V gene are SNHLY and FYNNEI. V was trimmed by 2 bases and J by 3 bases, leaving 5 bases between them. The CDR3 here is CASSEYIYEQYF. The CDR3 DNA is TGTGCCAGCAGTGAATACATCTACGAGCAGTACTTC.

This chain connects TRBV5-6 to TRBJ2-7, with D perhaps TRBD1 or TRBD2 (6 bases each). Trimming stripped 4 bases from V and 2 bases from J, with 13 bases between. CDR3 size: 14 residues. Germline CDR1 and CDR2: SGHDT and YYEEEE. The CDR3 protein is CASSLEGVAYEQYF. CDR3 DNA sequence: TGTGCCAGCAGCCTGGAGGGGGTAGCCTACGAGCAGTACTTC.

This clonotype was counted ten times or more. This chain joins TRBV12-3 or TRBV12-4 and TRBJ2-5, with TRBD1 matching over 8 bases. CDR3 length: 12 residues. With 4 bases clipped from V and 7 bases from J, the junction kept 2 bases outside the gene matches. The CDR3 reads CASSSTGGTQYF. The CDR3 nucleotides are TGTGCCAGCAGTTCTACAGGGGGGACCCAGTACTTC.

This clonotype was seen a few times. The chain uses TRBV12-3 or TRBV12-4 and TRBJ2-4, with D unresolved. The CDR3 has 15 residues. V was shortened by 0 bases and J by 5 bases, with 11 bases between the two germline ends. The CDR3 DNA reads TGTGCCAGCAGTTTAGCGAGACGGAAAGAAAACATTCAGTACTTC. This encodes CASSLARRKENIQYF.

This clonotype was seen many times. The chain uses TRBV28 and TRBJ2-2, with 9 bases fitting TRBD2. This CDR3 region has 14 residues. CDR1 and CDR2 (germline): MDHEN, SYDVKM. V trimming: 3 bases; J trimming: 6 bases; junction bases outside the gene matches: 2. Here the CDR3 reads CASSFERGAGELFF. CDR3 nucleotide sequence: TGTGCCAGCAGTTTTGAGCGGGGGGCCGGGGAGCTGTTTTTT.

The CDR3 loop reads CASSQGSNTDTQYF. CDR3 coding DNA: TGTGCCAGCAGCCAGGGGTCCAACACAGATACGCAGTATTTT. The chain combines TRBV2 with TRBJ2-3; D might be TRBD1 (6 bases). Looked up from germline, CDR1 is SNHLY and CDR2 is FYNNEI. There are 14 residues in the CDR3. V was pared by 6 bases and J by 2 bases, with 12 bases between.